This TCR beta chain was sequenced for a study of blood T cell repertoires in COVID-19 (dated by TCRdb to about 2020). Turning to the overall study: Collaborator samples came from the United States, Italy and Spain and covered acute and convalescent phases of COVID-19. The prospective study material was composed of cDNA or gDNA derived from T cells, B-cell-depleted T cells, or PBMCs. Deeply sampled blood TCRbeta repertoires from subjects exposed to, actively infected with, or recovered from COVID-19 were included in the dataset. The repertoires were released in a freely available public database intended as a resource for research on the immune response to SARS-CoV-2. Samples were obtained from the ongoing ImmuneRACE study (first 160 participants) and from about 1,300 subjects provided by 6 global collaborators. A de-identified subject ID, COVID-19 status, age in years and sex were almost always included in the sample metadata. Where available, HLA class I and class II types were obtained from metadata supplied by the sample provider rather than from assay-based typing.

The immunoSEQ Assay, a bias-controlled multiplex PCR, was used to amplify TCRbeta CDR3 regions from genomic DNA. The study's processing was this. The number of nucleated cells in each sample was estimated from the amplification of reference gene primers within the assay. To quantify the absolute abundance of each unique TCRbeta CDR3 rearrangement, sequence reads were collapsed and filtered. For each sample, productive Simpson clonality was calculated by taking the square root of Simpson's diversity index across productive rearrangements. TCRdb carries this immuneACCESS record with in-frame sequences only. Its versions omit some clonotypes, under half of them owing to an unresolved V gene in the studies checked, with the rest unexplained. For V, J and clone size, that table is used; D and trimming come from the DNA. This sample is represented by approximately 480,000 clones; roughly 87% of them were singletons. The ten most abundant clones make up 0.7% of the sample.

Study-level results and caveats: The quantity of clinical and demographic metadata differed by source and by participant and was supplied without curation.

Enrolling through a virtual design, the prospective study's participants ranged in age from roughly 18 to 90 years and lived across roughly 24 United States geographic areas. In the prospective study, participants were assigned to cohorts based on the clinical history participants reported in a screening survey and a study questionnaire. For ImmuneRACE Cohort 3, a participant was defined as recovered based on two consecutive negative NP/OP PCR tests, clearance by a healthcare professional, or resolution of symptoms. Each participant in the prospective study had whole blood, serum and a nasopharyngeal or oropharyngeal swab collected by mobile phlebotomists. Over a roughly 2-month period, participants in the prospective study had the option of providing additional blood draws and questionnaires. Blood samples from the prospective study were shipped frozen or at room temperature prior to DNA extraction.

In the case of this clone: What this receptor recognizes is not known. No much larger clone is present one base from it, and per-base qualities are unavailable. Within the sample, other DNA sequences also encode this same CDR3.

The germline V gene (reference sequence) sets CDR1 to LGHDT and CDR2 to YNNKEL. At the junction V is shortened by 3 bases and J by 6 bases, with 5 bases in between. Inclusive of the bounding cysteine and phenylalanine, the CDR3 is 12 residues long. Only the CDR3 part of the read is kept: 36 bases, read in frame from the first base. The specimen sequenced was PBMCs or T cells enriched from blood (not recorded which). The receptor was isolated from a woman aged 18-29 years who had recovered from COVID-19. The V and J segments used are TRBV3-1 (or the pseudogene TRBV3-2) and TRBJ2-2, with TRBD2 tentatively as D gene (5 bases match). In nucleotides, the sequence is TGTGCCAGCAGCCAGAGGGCCGGGGAGCTGTTTTTT. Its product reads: CASSQRAGELFF.